One and the same sample provided the 21 T cell receptor beta chains below, sequenced in a study of shared clonotypes between healthy human individuals. The data were produced by immunoSEQ multiplex PCR, yet TCRdb's version contains in-frame clones alone and is incomplete. The repertoire holds approximately 620,000 clones, around 97% seen once, with about 0.06% in the top ten. The sample was naive CD4+ T cells sorted from blood. Subset described: CD45RA+ positively selected. These receptors originate from a woman younger than 45 in good health.

Of note for this clone: The sample has other DNA sequences that encode this CDR3 too. The chain carries TRBV7-9 and TRBJ2-3; D remains ambiguous. Trimming left V 0 bases short and J 0 bases short, with 4 bases between. CDR3 length equals 14 residues. Per germline, CDR1 SEHNR and CDR2 FQNEAQ (reference sequence). The DNA of the CDR3 is TGTGCCAGCAGCTTAGCGGGAAGCACAGATACGCAGTATTTT. Encoded protein: CASSLAGSTDTQYF. The entire variable domain, with the rest obtained from reference TRBV7-9 and TRBJ2-3, is as follows: DTGVSQNPRHKITKRGQNVTFRCDPISEHNRLYWYRQTLGQGPEFLTYFQNEAQLEKSRLLSDRFSAERPKGSFSTLEIQRTEQGDSAMYLCASSLAGSTDTQYFGPGTRLTVL.

Concerning this clone: This same CDR3 is encoded by further DNA sequences in the sample. The chain uses TRBV5-1 and TRBJ1-2, with D maybe TRBD1 (5 bases). The ends were cut back, 0 bases at V and 3 bases at J, with 6 bases in the middle. Per the germline V gene, CDR1 is SGHRS and CDR2 is YFSETQ. The CDR3 contains 13 residues. The CDR3 DNA reads as TGCGCCAGCAGCTTGGAAGGGGACTATGGCTACACCTTC. Translated, it gives CASSLEGDYGYTF.

The CDR3 loop is CASSQTGTGNTIYF. As DNA, the CDR3 is TGCGCCAGCAGTCAGACAGGGACTGGAAACACCATATATTTT. The chain has TRBV5-1 and TRBJ1-3, with TRBD1 matching 7 bases. Germline V gene lookup returns CDR1 SGHRS and CDR2 YFSETQ. The CDR3 extends over 14 amino acids. With 5 bases clipped from V and 2 bases from J, the junction kept 4 bases outside the gene matches.

This chain joins TRBV9 and TRBJ2-5; D is unclear. The DNA matches TRBJ2-7 better at its end, which makes the J call doubtful. The CDR3 is 15 residues long. Per germline, CDR1 SGDLS and CDR2 YYNGEE. The CDR3 loop is CASSPGPESYYEQYF. CDR3 bases: TGTGCCAGCAGCCCCGGGCCCGAATCTTACTACGAGCAGTACTTC.

The J gene is TRBJ2-3, the V gene TRBV28; 12 bases fit TRBD2. Germline V gives CDR1 MDHEN, CDR2 SYDVKM. This CDR3 spans 14 amino acids. The V and J ends lost 5 bases and 5 bases, in that order; junction bases with no gene match: 2. CDR3 sequence: CASSRTSGIDTQYF. Written as DNA, the CDR3 is TGTGCCAGCAGTCGGACTAGCGGGATAGATACGCAGTATTTT.

This clone was recorded once. Other nucleotide sequences from this sample produce the same CDR3. The rearrangement links TRBV28 to TRBJ2-7, with TRBD1 matching 7 bases. Per the germline V gene, CDR1 is MDHEN and CDR2 is SYDVKM. J gave up 5 bases and V 5 bases, and 12 bases lay outside the gene matches. The CDR3 totals 15 residues. CDR3 bases: TGTGCCAGCAGTCCGCGACAGGGAAGGTTTAACGAGCAGTACTTC. Its protein product is CASSPRQGRFNEQYF.

J is TRBJ1-2 and V is TRBV19, with D perhaps TRBD1 (6 bases). Germline CDR1 LNHDA, CDR2 SQIVND (reference sequence). This CDR3 comprises 14 residues. V lost 7 bases, J lost 5 bases, and 17 bases lay in between. This CDR3 reads CASTLAQGIYGYTF. The CDR3 DNA reads TGTGCCAGTACGTTGGCGCAGGGGATTTATGGCTACACCTTC.

J is TRBJ1-1 and V is TRBV27; 9 bases agree with TRBD1. CDR3 size: 15 residues. Germline V gene sequence: CDR1 MNHEY, CDR2 SMNVEV (reference sequence). V shed 5 bases and J 4 bases; nucleotides not matched to a gene: 8. CDR3 sequence reads: CASSTLQGAITEAFF. The CDR3 bases are TGTGCCAGCAGTACCCTACAGGGGGCGATCACTGAAGCTTTCTTT.

The chain recombines TRBV9 with TRBJ2-2; D not certain. CDR1 and CDR2 from the germline V gene are SGDLS and YYNGEE. The V end lost 0 bases, the J end lost 4 bases, and 13 bases lay between the germline ends. CDR3 length: 16 amino acids. In DNA, the CDR3 is TGTGCCAGCAGCGTAGTTGGCCCAGTAGGCACCGGGGAGCTGTTTTTT. Translation: CASSVVGPVGTGELFF.

The chain couples TRBV28 to TRBJ2-1, with 7 bases identical to TRBD2. The CDR3 runs 15 residues. The germline V gene encodes CDR1 MDHEN and CDR2 SYDVKM. The J segment lost 0 bases and the V segment lost 3 bases, leaving 2 bases of the junction unmatched. The CDR3 loop reads CASSLGGPSYNEQFF. For the CDR3, the DNA is TGTGCCAGCAGTTTGGGAGGGCCCTCCTACAATGAGCAGTTCTTC.

The J gene is TRBJ1-4, the V gene TRBV28; a possible D gene is TRBD1 (6 bases). CDR1 is MDHEN and CDR2 is SYDVKM in the germline V gene. The germline V and J ends were trimmed by 6 bases and 8 bases, with 16 bases remaining between them. The CDR3 has 14 amino acids. In DNA form, the CDR3 reads TGTGCCAGCAGCCCTACAGGGACCAGAGAAAAACTGTTTTTT. Its protein product is CASSPTGTREKLFF.

The chain links TRBV18 to TRBJ2-7; 12 bases agree with TRBD1. The length of the CDR3 is 16 residues. V dropped 3 bases and J dropped 2; count of bases not matched to a gene: 5. Germline V gives CDR1 KGHSH, CDR2 LQKENI. The DNA of the CDR3 is TGTGCCAGCTCACCCGGGACAGGGGGCAAAGCCTACGAGCAGTACTTC. Amino acid sequence: CASSPGTGGKAYEQYF. The variable domain in full, with the rest retrieved from reference TRBV18 and TRBJ2-7, is NAGVMQNPRHLVRRRGQEARLRCSPMKGHSHVYWYRQLPEEGLKFMVYLQKENIIDESGMPKERFSAEFPKEGPSILRIQQVVRGDSAAYFCASSPGTGGKAYEQYFGPGTRLTVT.

This chain links TRBV19 with TRBJ2-3; D call uncertain. The CDR3 spans 12 residues. The V gene lost 3 bases and the J gene lost 6 bases, with 7 bases spanning the gap. CDR1 and CDR2 from the germline V gene are LNHDA and SQIVND (reference sequence). As DNA, the CDR3 is TGTGCCAGTAGTATGAGAGAGGATACGCAGTATTTT. It encodes CASSMREDTQYF. The full variable domain, with the rest looked up from reference TRBV19 and TRBJ2-3, is DGGITQSPKYLFRKEGQNVTLSCEQNLNHDAMYWYRQDPGQGLRLIYYSQIVNDFQKGDIAEGYSVSREKKESFPLTVTSAQKNPTAFYLCASSMREDTQYFGPGTRLTVL.

As concerns this clone: Other DNA sequences within the sample encode an identical CDR3. The chain joins TRBV28 to TRBJ2-7; no clear D gene. The V gene lost 5 bases and the J gene lost 5 bases, with 10 bases spanning the gap. Germline V gene lookup returns CDR1 MDHEN and CDR2 SYDVKM. The CDR3 is made up of 12 amino acids. Written as DNA, the CDR3 is TGTGCCAGCAGTCCACCGACTGACGAGCAGTACTTC. Protein: CASSPPTDEQYF.

The chain has TRBV27 and TRBJ1-1; 8 nucleotides align to TRBD1. Per germline, CDR1 MNHEY and CDR2 SMNVEV (reference sequence). The CDR3 is made up of 14 amino acids. The V gene end was trimmed by 6 bases and the J gene end by 5 bases; junction bases not matched to a gene: 8. This CDR3 reads CASRRTGIRTEAFF. CDR3 DNA sequence: TGTGCCAGCAGGCGGACAGGGATAAGAACTGAAGCTTTCTTT.

This clone was detected once. The J gene is TRBJ2-1, the V gene TRBV7-2; D call uncertain. V was clipped by 3 bases and J by 6 bases, with 3 bases between them. The CDR3 extends over 11 amino acids. Germline V gives CDR1 SGHTA, CDR2 FQGNSA. The CDR3 protein is CASSLRNEQFF. The CDR3 DNA reads as TGTGCCAGCAGCTTGCGCAATGAGCAGTTCTTC.

The CDR3 DNA is TGTGCCAGCAGCGTCGGGAGCGTACAGGGGGCCGGGGAGCTGTTTTTT. Protein sequence: CASSVGSVQGAGELFF. The chain is built from TRBV9 and TRBJ2-2, with 8 bases identical to TRBD1. V trimming: 2 bases; J trimming: 6 bases; junction bases outside the gene matches: 9. There are 16 residues in the CDR3. Per the germline V gene, CDR1 is SGDLS and CDR2 is YYNGEE.

V gene TRBV27 combines with J gene TRBJ2-2; TRBD1 matches 11 bases. The V segment lost 5 bases and the J segment 5 bases; nucleotides outside the gene matches: 10. Germline V gives CDR1 MNHEY, CDR2 SMNVEV (reference sequence). The CDR3 has 17 residues. The CDR3: CASSPRPGTGGTGELFF. DNA of the CDR3: TGTGCCAGCAGTCCGCGCCCCGGGACAGGGGGAACCGGGGAGCTGTTTTTT.

The chain is built from TRBV4-2 and TRBJ2-3, with 10 positions matching TRBD2. The trim removed 0 bases at V and 4 bases at J, leaving 4 bases unmatched. The CDR3 loop spans 16 amino acids. Germline V CDR1 and CDR2: LGHNA, YNFKEQ. The DNA for the CDR3 is TGTGCCAGCAGCCAAGAACCTAGCGGGAGTGCAGATACGCAGTATTTT. Protein: CASSQEPSGSADTQYF.

J is TRBJ2-2 and V is TRBV7-2, with 7 bases identical to TRBD2. Germline V gives CDR1 SGHTA, CDR2 FQGNSA. CDR3 length: 16 amino acids. Germline trimming cut 5 bases from V and 1 base from J; bases unmatched to any gene: 7. CDR3 in amino acids: CASSLWSGGNTGELFF. The CDR3 DNA reads as TGTGCCAGCAGCCTATGGTCGGGGGGGAACACCGGGGAGCTGTTTTTT.

This chain uses TRBV27 with TRBJ1-1, with TRBD1 identical over 7 bases. The trim removed 7 bases at V and 2 bases at J, leaving 4 bases unmatched. Germline CDR1 and CDR2: MNHEY and SMNVEV (reference sequence). The CDR3 has 13 residues. The CDR3 region is CASKRQGNTEAFF. DNA of the CDR3: TGTGCCAGCAAACGACAGGGAAACACTGAAGCTTTCTTT.